These T cell receptor beta chains were read from a single sample in a study of blood T cell repertoires in COVID-19. Assay used: immunoSEQ multiplex PCR; TCRdb lists only in-frame clones, some missing. The profile shows roughly 280,000 clones, about 87% of them singletons. Sequencing input: PBMCs or T cells enriched from blood (not recorded which). The source of these receptors is a woman between 45 and 60 years old who had recovered from COVID-19. The CDR3 runs from the conserved cysteine through the conserved F or W.

v_gene,j_gene,len,CDR3aa
TRBV15,TRBJ2-1,14,CATSPMPSLNEQFF
TRBV9,TRBJ2-1,15,CASSVGSVSYNEQFF
TRBV2,TRBJ2-1,15,CASSTSGPRINEQFF
TRBV19,TRBJ2-2,15,CASSRVGTNTGELFF
TRBV24-1,TRBJ2-5,13,CATSPSVQETQYF
TRBV19,TRBJ1-1,11,CASSQYTEAFF
TRBV15,TRBJ2-5,15,CATSSASGRHETQYF
TRBV30,TRBJ1-2,13,CAWSPGTDYGYTF
TRBV27,TRBJ1-5,13,CASSRYSNQPQHF
TRBV5-4,TRBJ2-3,14,CASSLEGSTDTQYF
TRBV20-1,TRBJ2-3,14,CSASYREGTDTQYF
TRBV7-8,TRBJ2-7,14,CASSLWGTSREQYF
TRBV18,TRBJ2-7,13,CASSPGGVHEQYF
TRBV7-8,TRBJ1-2,15,CASSLAGALDYGYTF
TRBV11-2,TRBJ2-1,15,CASSPISGRHNEQFF
TRBV11-1,TRBJ2-3,14,CASSAPGLARGQYF
TRBV19,TRBJ1-5,16,CASSMGAGRANQPQHF
TRBV10-2,TRBJ2-2,17,CASLRPTGNTNTGELFF
TRBV6-4,TRBJ2-3,15,CASSEDGRSTDTQYF
TRBV7-9,TRBJ2-1,15,CASSLARTSYNEQFF
TRBV5-4,TRBJ2-7,13,CASSLWTDKEQYF
TRBV2,TRBJ2-5,12,CASRTGQETQYF
TRBV28,TRBJ1-3,16,CASNTPGQGSGNTIYF
TRBV21-1,TRBJ2-3,20,CASSEPGLAGGPASTDTQYF
TRBV7-9,TRBJ1-1,13,CASSLTEVTEAFF
TRBV7-3,TRBJ2-3,16,CASSPSRTSGTDTQYF
TRBV7-9,TRBJ2-7,15,CASSSGQGAVYEQYF
TRBV24-1,TRBJ2-7,16,CATSDPSGTGIYEQYF
TRBV9,TRBJ2-2,16,CASSVVVNGGTGELFF
TRBV28,TRBJ2-1,14,CASSLVSSVLEQFF
TRBV18,TRBJ1-2,15,CASSNGTGGRNGYTF
TRBV20-1,TRBJ2-2,16,CSASRGRGKPNGELFF
TRBV27,TRBJ1-2,13,CASRRPGPNGYTF
TRBV9,TRBJ2-5,17,CASSAGGLAGGGETQYF
TRBV3-1/TRBV3-2,TRBJ2-7,15,CASSTSGSSSYEQYF
TRBV7-9,TRBJ1-5,17,CASGPGGGPSNNQPQHF
TRBV10-3,TRBJ2-7,14,CAISVASGSDEQYF
TRBV12-5,TRBJ2-5,13,CASGLVPGETQYF
TRBV7-9,TRBJ1-5,14,CASSLGQGYQPQHF
TRBV28,TRBJ1-5,18,CASSLSAGLGSMDQPQHF
TRBV7-9,TRBJ1-2,14,CASSLGDREGGYTF